This entry lists 18 T cell receptor beta chains sequenced from one sample in a study of spatial heterogeneity in lung cancer. A single record per CDR3 protein comes from TCRdb applying MiXCR to the 5' RACE reads. Of 9,000 to 13,000 distinct CDR3 sequences listed, around 8% are singletons. Study-wide points: Expanded alpha and beta TCR counts within tumors tracked tumor mutation counts.

These receptors have no identified antigens. Indicated time point: sample taken at primary tumor resection. Specimen: lung tumor tissue, collected at surgery. Source of these receptors: a female donor with early-stage non-small cell lung cancer.

This clonotype came up many times. This beta chain slipped into a library made for alpha chains as a stray read, so its size is not meaningful. The chain couples TRBV20-1 to TRBJ1-1; D gene ambiguous. V was trimmed by 6 bases and J by 2 bases, leaving 13 bases between them. Germline assignment: CDR1 DFQATT and CDR2 SNEGSKA (reference sequence). The CDR3 is made up of 13 amino acids. This chain's CDR3 is CSALRTRNTEAFF. CDR3 DNA: TGCAGTGCCCTCCGCACCCGAAACACTGAAGCTTTCTTT.

This clonotype was seen more than once but under ten times. Since it is a stray read in a library aimed at alpha chains, this beta chain has a size that is not meaningful. The rearrangement links TRBV20-1 to TRBJ1-4; D is ambiguous. Germline CDR1 DFQATT, CDR2 SNEGSKA (reference sequence). This CDR3 is built from 14 residues. Trimming removed 0 bases at V and 7 bases at J, with 12 bases between. The DNA for the CDR3 is TGCAGTGCTAGAGACCCAGGAGCTACTGAAAAACTGTTTTTT. Amino acids: CSARDPGATEKLFF.

Turning to this clonotype: A much larger clone differs by one base, so this may be a read error. This beta chain was picked up by a library intended for alpha chains and is off target, so its count carries little meaning. The rearrangement joins TRBV7-6 to TRBJ1-1; unclear D gene. Germline values: CDR1 SGHVS, CDR2 FNYEAQ. The CDR3 is 14 amino acids. Trimming cost V 5 bases and J 1 base, with 11 bases left between them. The CDR3 DNA reads as TGTGCCAGCAGCCCCAAACTGGGGAACACTGAAGCTTTCTTT. This encodes CASSPKLGNTEAFF.

The table lists this clonotype with many counts. With the library built for alpha chains, this beta chain is off target and its frequency is not meaningful. CDR3 protein: CASSSGQKNTGELFF. CDR3 DNA sequence: TGTGCCAGCAGTTCGGGACAGAAGAACACCGGGGAGCTGTTTTTT. This chain links TRBV27 with TRBJ2-2; TRBD1 aligns across 7 bases. Germline lookup yields CDR1 MNHEY and CDR2 SMNVEV (reference sequence). With V trimmed by 4 bases and J by 1 base, 3 bases remained unmatched. CDR3 length equals 15 residues.

In its sample, this clonotype was seen many times. This beta chain represents an off-target read in a library built for alpha chains; its size is of limited meaning. The CDR3 DNA follows: TGTGCCAGCAGTTTCGGGCGGGCCTTTACCCAGTACTTC. Its protein product is CASSFGRAFTQYF. The chain joins TRBV12-3 or TRBV12-4 to TRBJ2-5; the D gene is possibly TRBD2 (5 bases). CDR3 length: 13 amino acids. Deletions cut 3 bases from V and 8 bases from J, with 13 bases between.

In this sample, this clonotype turned up many times. Little can be read into the size of this beta chain, an off-target read in a library designed for alpha chains. The chain combines TRBV28 with TRBJ2-5; D gene unclear. This CDR3 spans 14 amino acids. Between the trimmed V and J ends, which lost 5 bases and 4 bases, there was a span of 14 bases. From germline, CDR1 is MDHEN and CDR2 SYDVKM. DNA for the CDR3: TGTGCCAGCAGTCCCTATTTGGGAATAGAGACCCAGTACTTC. Translation gives CASSPYLGIETQYF.

Ten or more counts support this clonotype. This beta chain represents an off-target read in a library built for alpha chains; its size is of limited meaning. The chain employs TRBV3-1 and TRBJ1-5; D ambiguous. Trimming pared 4 bases from V and 6 bases from J, leaving 7 bases between. The CDR3 totals 12 residues. Germline loops: CDR1 LGHDT, CDR2 YNNKEL (reference sequence). In DNA, the CDR3 is TGTGCCAGCAGCCTATTGGGTCAGCCCCAGCATTTT. Its protein is CASSLLGQPQHF.

In its sample, this clonotype is medium-sized (0.01 to 0.1%). Being off target in a library aimed at alpha chains, this beta chain has a size of little meaning. The V gene is TRBV7-9, the J gene TRBJ2-7, with D maybe TRBD2 (6 bases). This CDR3 has 15 amino acids. Germline CDR1 reads SEHNR; CDR2 reads FQNEAQ (reference sequence). With 6 bases removed from V and 7 bases from J, the gap between germline ends came to 22 bases. CDR3: CASRSRGAGLGEQYF. Here the CDR3 DNA reads TGTGCCAGCAGATCCCGCGGGGCGGGATTGGGAGAGCAGTACTTC.

This clonotype was counted ten times or more. Since it is a stray read in a library aimed at alpha chains, this beta chain has a size that is not meaningful. V and J are TRBV11-2 and TRBJ2-2, with D possibly TRBD1 on 5 matching bases. CDR3 length: 14 residues. Germline V lookup: CDR1 SGHAT, CDR2 FQNNGV. The ends were cut back, 3 bases at V and 3 bases at J, with 8 bases in the middle. The CDR3 region has the DNA TGTGCCAGCAGCTTCCTCAGGGACACCGGGGAGCTGTTTTTT. It is translated as CASSFLRDTGELFF.

This clonotype was picked up many times. This beta chain turned up in a library designed for alpha chains; as an off-target read, its abundance says little. This rearrangement joins TRBV11-2 to TRBJ1-1, with D possibly matching TRBD1 (5 bases). V was shortened by 2 bases and J by 0 bases, with 16 bases between the two germline ends. Germline V lookup: CDR1 SGHAT, CDR2 FQNNGV. The CDR3 length is 17 residues. Here the CDR3 reads CASSLWGDPSLNTEAFF. The CDR3 region has the DNA TGTGCCAGCAGCTTATGGGGGGACCCCTCCTTGAACACTGAAGCTTTCTTT.

To note about this clonotype: In a library made to pick up alpha chains, this beta chain is a stray read with a size that means little. This chain uses TRBV29-1 with TRBJ2-5; 7 nucleotides agree with TRBD1. The CDR3 is 12 amino acids. V lost 7 bases to trimming and J lost 6 bases; unmatched junction nucleotides: 8. CDR1 is SQVTM and CDR2 is ANQGSEA in the germline V gene. CDR3 in amino acids: CSARQGVKTQYF. The CDR3 nucleotides read TGCAGCGCTAGACAGGGTGTGAAGACCCAGTACTTC.

This clonotype was found many times. Because the library targeted alpha chains, this beta chain is an off-target read whose size means little. V usage is TRBV19 and J usage is TRBJ2-7, with D perhaps being TRBD1 or TRBD2 (5 bases each). Trimming pared 8 bases from V and 5 bases from J, leaving 25 bases between. Germline CDR1 is LNHDA and CDR2 is SQIVND (reference sequence). The CDR3 has 16 amino acids. This chain's CDR3 is CASSLRAGFLGDEQYF. The CDR3 nucleotides read TGTGCCAGTTCTCTCCGGGCAGGGTTCTTGGGGGACGAGCAGTACTTC.

Concerning this clonotype itself: The library was prepared for alpha chains; this beta chain is a stray read, so its frequency means little. CDR3 nucleotide sequence: TGTGCCAGCAGCCAAGACAGGGGCACTGAAGCTTTCTTT. Amino acid sequence: CASSQDRGTEAFF. The V call is TRBV4-2, the J call TRBJ1-1, with D possibly matching TRBD1 (6 bases). Trimming took off 0 bases at V and 4 bases at J, with 6 bases between the two ends. The CDR3 covers 13 residues. Looked up from germline, CDR1 is LGHNA and CDR2 is YNFKEQ.

This clonotype is classed as medium-sized. Little can be read into the size of this beta chain, an off-target read in a library designed for alpha chains. The genes are TRBV7-3 and TRBJ2-2; D is undetermined. The germline V and J ends were trimmed by 5 bases and 6 bases, with 19 bases remaining between them. The CDR3 has 16 residues. Germline V gene lookup returns CDR1 SGHTA and CDR2 FQGTGA. CDR3 loop: CASSPYPEARAGELFF. The CDR3 nucleotides read TGTGCCAGCAGCCCCTACCCCGAGGCCCGGGCCGGGGAGCTGTTTTTT.

This clonotype counts as medium-sized. In a library made to pick up alpha chains, this beta chain is a stray read with a size that means little. J is TRBJ2-3 and V is TRBV6-4; 13 positions agree with TRBD2. This CDR3 comprises 15 residues. V shed 0 bases, J shed 6 bases, and the junction held 0 bases outside the gene matches. Germline CDR1 reads MRHNA; CDR2 reads SNTAGT. CDR3 sequence reads: CASSDSTSGGDTQYF. CDR3 nucleotides: TGTGCCAGCAGTGACTCGACTAGCGGGGGGGATACGCAGTATTTT.

This clonotype was counted only a few times. This beta chain came through as a stray read in a library set up for alpha chains, and its size says little. The chain couples TRBV5-4 to TRBJ2-1; a possible D gene is TRBD1 (6 bases). The CDR3 spans 14 residues. Germline V gene lookup returns CDR1 SGHNT and CDR2 YYREEE (reference sequence). Trimming took off 4 bases at V and 9 bases at J, with 17 bases between the two ends. Here the CDR3 reads CASSKEQGFGEQFF. CDR3 coding DNA: TGTGCCAGCAGCAAGGAACAGGGATTTGGTGAGCAGTTCTTC.

By frequency in the sample, this clonotype is large. The size of this beta chain means little, since it is a stray read in a library made for alpha chains. This rearrangement joins TRBV24-1 to TRBJ2-3, with a weak D call TRBD1 (6 bases). Trimming left V 4 bases short and J 6 bases short, with 16 bases between. The CDR3 spans 15 residues. Germline V gives CDR1 KGHDR, CDR2 SFDVKD. CDR3 sequence reads: CATSEGTPGQDTQYF. The CDR3 nucleotides read TGTGCCACCAGTGAAGGGACACCTGGCCAGGATACGCAGTATTTT.

In regard to this clonotype: Since the library was made to target alpha chains, this beta chain is a stray read and its abundance is not meaningful. The chain joins TRBV2 to TRBJ1-5; D is possibly TRBD1 (5 bases). The CDR3 runs to 13 residues. Germline-derived CDR1 and CDR2 are SNHLY and FYNNEI. V was shortened by 6 bases and J by 6 bases, with 12 bases between the two germline ends. CDR3 in amino acids: CASRTRATQPQHF. The CDR3 nucleotides read TGTGCCAGCAGGACCAGGGCCACTCAGCCCCAGCATTTT.